One and the same sample provided the 4 T cell receptor beta chains below, sequenced in a study of PD-1 blockade in classical Hodgkin lymphoma. Time point of the sample: cycle 4 day 1 (C4D1), after six to seven weeks of nivolumab. Each patient's relapse followed autologous stem cell transplantation, and brentuximab vedotin exposure varied. Sequenced by immunoSEQ multiplex PCR; TCRdb stores in-frame clones only, minus some. The table lists just under 20,000 clones, around 82% of them singletons. The sample was peripheral blood mononuclear cells (PBMCs), taken before the fourth cycle of nivolumab. Every receptor here comes from a human donor with classical Hodgkin lymphoma.

To note about this clone: This specimen includes other DNA sequences encoding the same CDR3. The chain has TRBV27 and TRBJ1-2; D is ambiguous. The length of the CDR3 is 14 residues. V was pared by 6 bases and J by 0 bases, with 11 bases between. Germline lookup yields CDR1 MNHEY and CDR2 SMNVEV (reference sequence). DNA of the CDR3: TGTGCCAGCAGACGTCCCAGACCTAACTATGGCTACACCTTC. It specifies CASRRPRPNYGYTF.

V usage is TRBV30 and J usage is TRBJ1-6; D gene ambiguous. The germline V gene encodes CDR1 GTSNPN and CDR2 SVGIG (reference sequence). The CDR3 length is 15 residues. Trimming removed 3 bases from V and 9 bases from J, with 18 bases in between. The CDR3 region is CAWRARTTGGSPLHF. CDR3 bases: TGTGCCTGGAGGGCCCGGACCACGGGAGGTTCACCCCTCCACTTT.

This clone was detected only once. This chain uses TRBV5-4 with TRBJ1-4; TRBD1 agrees at 8 bases. V was clipped by 3 bases and J by 1 base; unmatched bases: 11. Looked up from germline, CDR1 is SGHNT and CDR2 is YYREEE (reference sequence). This CDR3 is 18 amino acids long. CDR3 coding DNA: TGTGCCAGCAGCTCCTCCAGACAGGGGACCCTAACTAATGAAAAACTGTTTTTT. Translated, it gives CASSSSRQGTLTNEKLFF.

V gene TRBV5-8 combines with J gene TRBJ2-7; 9 bases map to TRBD1. The CDR3 is 16 amino acids. Germline V gene sequence: CDR1 SGHTS, CDR2 YDEGEE. V was clipped by 0 bases and J by 0 bases; unmatched bases: 4. The CDR3 region is CASSLVGTGYSYEQYF. The CDR3 DNA sequence: TGTGCCAGCAGCTTGGTCGGGACAGGGTACTCCTACGAGCAGTACTTC.